Each of the 10 T cell receptor beta chains below was sequenced from the same sample in a study of cytomegalovirus exposure and HLA in healthy donors. The PCR had 60 Vbeta and 13 Jbeta primers. Repertoires were generated with immunoSEQ multiplex PCR, while TCRdb's copy carries only in-frame clones and drops some. The sample holds about 150,000 clones, 8.5% to 10% seen once. Sample: PBMCs. These receptors were collected from a man aged 45-65 years in good health and CMV-seronegative.

This clone has more than one count but fewer than ten. This chain joins TRBV6-1 and TRBJ1-1; 9 bases are a match to TRBD1. CDR3 length: 14 residues. Germline values: CDR1 MNHNS, CDR2 SASEGT. The ends lost 3 bases at V and 11 bases at J; junction bases unmatched: 10. CDR3 bases: TGTGCCAGCAGTGAGGAAGGGGACAGGGTGGTCGCTTTCTTT. Translation: CASSEEGDRVVAFF.

The genes are TRBV5-1 and TRBJ2-1, with 10 bases identical to TRBD2. CDR3 size: 17 residues. Germline V gene lookup returns CDR1 SGHRS and CDR2 YFSETQ. Trimming at V came to 3 bases and at J to 3 bases, leaving 9 bases not matched to a gene. The CDR3 region has the DNA TGCGCCAGCAGCTCCAAGAGCGGGGGGGGAATCTACAATGAGCAGTTCTTC. Its protein product is CASSSKSGGGIYNEQFF.

This chain joins TRBV2 and TRBJ1-6, with TRBD1 as a possible D gene (5 bases). Trimming removed 1 base from V and 7 bases from J, with 17 bases in between. This CDR3 has 17 residues. Per the germline V gene, CDR1 is SNHLY and CDR2 is FYNNEI. The CDR3 spells CASSEGWETGRNSPLHF. The DNA of the CDR3 is TGTGCCAGCAGTGAAGGCTGGGAAACAGGCCGAAATTCACCCCTCCACTTT.

In its sample, this clone was seen a few times. The J gene is TRBJ1-2, the V gene TRBV23-1; D possibly corresponds to TRBD1 (5 bases). TRBV23-1 is known as an ORF, though its function is uncertain. The CDR3 loop spans 11 amino acids. Deletions cut 4 bases from V and 8 bases from J, with 8 bases between. DNA for the CDR3: TGCGCCAGCAGTCCCCAGGGAGGCTACACCTTC. Residues: CASSPQGGYTF.

This chain connects TRBV27 to TRBJ1-6, with D possibly being TRBD1 (5 bases). This CDR3 region has 19 residues. The ends were cut back, 2 bases at V and 4 bases at J, with 21 bases in the middle. Germline V gene sequence: CDR1 MNHEY, CDR2 SMNVEV (reference sequence). CDR3 protein: CASSLRGPLKGRYNSPLHF. The CDR3 DNA follows: TGTGCCAGCAGTTTAAGGGGTCCGCTGAAAGGGCGTTATAATTCACCCCTCCACTTT.

The chain couples TRBV9 to TRBJ2-2; TRBD1 aligns across 7 bases. This CDR3 is 15 amino acids long. V was pared by 2 bases and J by 1 base, with 2 bases of the junction left unmatched. CDR1 and CDR2 from the germline V gene are SGDLS and YYNGEE. CDR3 nucleotide sequence: TGTGCCAGCAGCGTCTGGACAGGGAACACCGGGGAGCTGTTTTTT. It yields the protein CASSVWTGNTGELFF.

This clone was observed a handful of times. The genes are TRBV11-3 and TRBJ2-3; 8 nucleotides line up with TRBD2. CDR1 SGHNT and CDR2 YENEEA come from the germline V gene. The J segment lost 0 bases and the V segment lost 5 bases, leaving 4 bases of the junction unmatched. This CDR3 is 15 amino acids long. CDR3 residues: CASSSGGSSTDTQYF. CDR3 coding DNA: TGTGCCAGCAGCAGCGGGGGCAGTAGCACAGATACGCAGTATTTT.

The CDR3: CASSGQGFHQPQHF. The CDR3 DNA sequence: TGTGCCAGCTCCGGACAGGGCTTCCATCAGCCCCAGCATTTT. The chain is built from TRBV2 and TRBJ1-5, with 8 bases lining up with TRBD1. Unmatched junction bases numbered 8, after V lost 8 bases and J lost 5 bases. CDR1 is SNHLY, CDR2 FYNNEI, per germline. The CDR3 runs 14 residues.

The CDR3 DNA is TGTGCCAGCAGCTTAGGAGGGTATGAAAAACTGTTTTTT. Protein: CASSLGGYEKLFF. This chain connects TRBV7-3 to TRBJ1-4, with D hard to call. CDR3 length: 13 residues. CDR1 and CDR2 (germline): SGHTA, FQGTGA. Trimming cost V 2 bases and J 6 bases, with 7 bases left between them.

The chain uses TRBV25-1 and TRBJ2-4, with TRBD1 matching 11 bases. Per germline, CDR1 MGHDK and CDR2 SYGVNS. V was clipped by 3 bases and J by 4 bases; unmatched bases: 5. There are 16 residues in the CDR3. CDR3 loop: CASSESGTGGKNIQYF. CDR3 nucleotides: TGTGCCAGCAGTGAGTCCGGGACAGGGGGAAAAAACATTCAGTACTTC.